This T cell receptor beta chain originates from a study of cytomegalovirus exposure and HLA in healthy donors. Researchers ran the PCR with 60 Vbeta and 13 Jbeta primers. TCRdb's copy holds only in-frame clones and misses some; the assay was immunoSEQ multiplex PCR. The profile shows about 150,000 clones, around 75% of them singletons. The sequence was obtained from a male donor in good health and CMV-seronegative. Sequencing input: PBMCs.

Here the CDR3 reads CASSHRDRDTYEQYF. CDR3 bases: TGTGCCAGCAGTCACCGGGACAGAGATACCTACGAGCAGTACTTC. This chain joins TRBV27 and TRBJ2-7, with 7 bases fitting TRBD1. V gave up 5 bases and J gave up 2 bases; unmatched junction bases: 9. There are 15 residues in the CDR3. The germline V gene has CDR1 MNHEY and CDR2 SMNVEV (reference sequence).